One sample yielded the 13 T cell receptor beta chains listed below, sequenced in a study of vaccination effects on CD4 cells after COVID-19. The data were produced by immunoSEQ multiplex PCR, yet TCRdb's version contains in-frame clones alone and is incomplete. The sample consists of around 60,000 clones, around 76% of them appearing once. ViraFEST used viral peptide pools to expand antigen-specific CD4+ T cells before sequencing. CD4+ T cell isolation took place after about nine days of culture. The study found no prior SARS-CoV-2 infection in the vaccine recipients, who tested negative for nucleocapsid antibodies. No antigen is known for these receptors. The specimen was CD4+ T cells from PBMCs cultured with HCoV-NL63 spike peptides, collected before COVID-19 vaccination. The receptors here all came from a human donor who received a COVID-19 vaccine.

This clone was seen only once. The chain couples TRBV6-1 to TRBJ1-5; 8 bases align to TRBD1. This CDR3 contains 16 residues. Looked up from germline, CDR1 is MNHNS and CDR2 is SASEGT. V was pared by 4 bases and J by 7 bases, with 12 bases of the junction left unmatched. The CDR3: CASSGGAGGFPQPQHF. CDR3 coding DNA: TGTGCCAGCAGTGGGGGGGCAGGGGGCTTCCCCCAGCCCCAGCATTTT.

The J gene is TRBJ2-1, the V gene TRBV7-3, with 7 bases fitting TRBD1. The CDR3 extends over 13 amino acids. Germline V lookup: CDR1 SGHTA, CDR2 FQGTGA. The J segment lost 5 bases and the V segment lost 5 bases, leaving 3 bases of the junction unmatched. The CDR3 DNA follows: TGTGCCAGCAGCGTAGACAGGGACAATGAGCAGTTCTTC. Translated, it gives CASSVDRDNEQFF.

This sequence joins TRBV2 and TRBJ2-1; 12 nucleotides agree with TRBD1. Germline V gene lookup returns CDR1 SNHLY and CDR2 FYNNEI. The ends lost 7 bases at V and 7 bases at J; junction bases unmatched: 8. The CDR3 extends over 15 amino acids. CDR3 sequence: CASTRPGQGANEQFF. DNA for the CDR3: TGTGCCAGCACCAGACCGGGACAGGGGGCGAATGAGCAGTTCTTC.

The rearrangement uses TRBV4-3 and TRBJ1-2, with a weak D call TRBD1 (5 bases). CDR1 is LGHNA and CDR2 is YSLEER in the germline V gene. V lost 5 bases to trimming and J lost 5 bases, with 15 bases between them. This CDR3 has 14 amino acids. For the CDR3, the DNA is TGCGCCAGCAGCAAGGACATGGATGGGTATGGCTACACCTTC. Protein sequence: CASSKDMDGYGYTF.

This clone was detected only a few times. The chain joins TRBV6-5 to TRBJ2-5; 8 nucleotides match TRBD2. Trimming took 8 bases from V and 3 from J; bases not matched to a gene: 11. This CDR3 has 15 residues. The germline V gene encodes CDR1 MNHEY and CDR2 SVGAGI. The CDR3 region is CASQRTGGAEETQYF. CDR3 nucleotide sequence: TGTGCCAGCCAGAGAACGGGGGGGGCTGAAGAGACCCAGTACTTC.

The V call is TRBV1, the J call TRBJ1-1; the table's D call TRBD1 went unverified against the DNA. TRBV1 is deemed a pseudogene. This CDR3 region has 17 residues. This CDR3 reads CTSSLPNDGTVNTEAFF. The CDR3 DNA is TGCACCAGCAGCCTCCCGAACGACGGGACAGTGAACACTGAAGCTTTCTTT.

The rearrangement joins TRBV4-2 to TRBJ2-7, with TRBD2 identical over 12 bases. From germline, CDR1 is LGHNA and CDR2 YNFKEQ. The CDR3 runs to 18 residues. Unmatched junction bases numbered 7, after V lost 0 bases and J lost 1 base. For the CDR3, the DNA is TGTGCCAGCAGCCAAGATCTAAGGCTAGCGGGGGGGTCCTACGAGCAGTACGTC. As protein: CASSQDLRLAGGSYEQYV.

The V call is TRBV24-1, the J call TRBJ2-2; D possibly corresponds to TRBD1 (5 bases). Germline assignment: CDR1 KGHDR and CDR2 SFDVKD. V was pared by 5 bases and J by 0 bases, with 12 bases between. The CDR3 runs 16 residues. CDR3 sequence: CATSASPGPNTGELFF. The CDR3 coding sequence is TGTGCCACCAGTGCTAGTCCAGGGCCGAACACCGGGGAGCTGTTTTTT.

The chain employs TRBV24-1 and TRBJ2-2, with D unresolved. Trimming cost V 2 bases and J 0 bases, with 6 bases left between them. From germline, CDR1 is KGHDR and CDR2 SFDVKD. The CDR3 totals 15 residues. The DNA for the CDR3 is TGTGCCACCAGTGATTCGGTCACGAACACCGGGGAGCTGTTTTTT. Translated: CATSDSVTNTGELFF.

The rearrangement links TRBV7-8 to TRBJ2-7; TRBD2 agrees at 7 bases. V trimming: 5 bases; J trimming: 3 bases; junction bases outside the gene matches: 7. The CDR3 covers 14 residues. From germline, CDR1 is SGHVS and CDR2 FQNEAQ. The CDR3: CASSINTGGYEQYV. CDR3 in DNA: TGTGCCAGCAGCATAAACACGGGAGGCTACGAGCAGTACGTC.

This chain joins TRBV30 and TRBJ2-2, with 7 bases fitting TRBD1. V dropped 1 base and J dropped 0; count of bases not matched to a gene: 2. The germline V gene has CDR1 GTSNPN and CDR2 SVGIG (reference sequence). This CDR3 contains 15 residues. Here the CDR3 reads CAWSAGQANTGELFF. The DNA of the CDR3 is TGTGCCTGGAGTGCAGGACAGGCGAACACCGGGGAGCTGTTTTTT.

The chain has TRBV3-1 (or the pseudogene TRBV3-2) and TRBJ1-1; possible D gene TRBD1, 6 bases. Germline V gives CDR1 LGHDT, CDR2 YNNKEL (reference sequence). This CDR3 spans 14 amino acids. Trimming removed 4 bases from V and 3 bases from J, with 12 bases in between. The DNA for the CDR3 is TGTGCCAGCAGCCCACAGGGAGCCTACACTGAAGCTTTCTTT. Translation: CASSPQGAYTEAFF.

The chain recombines TRBV11-2 with TRBJ1-6; D call uncertain. The CDR3 loop spans 13 amino acids. CDR1 and CDR2 from the germline V gene are SGHAT and FQNNGV. Trimming left V 1 base short and J 7 bases short, with 5 bases between. The DNA of the CDR3 is TGTGCCAGCAGCTTAGTTTTGAATTCACCCCTCCACTTT. Translated, it gives CASSLVLNSPLHF. The full variable domain, completed using reference TRBV11-2 and TRBJ1-6, is EAGVAQSPRYKIIEKRQSVAFWCNPISGHATLYWYQQILGQGPKLLIQFQNNGVVDDSQLPKDRFSAERLKGVDSTLKIQPAKLEDSAVYLCASSLVLNSPLHFGNGTRLTVT.